This T cell receptor (beta chain) derives from a study of blood T cell repertoires in COVID-19. Study overall: Specimens from acute and convalescent COVID-19 originated in the United States, Italy and Spain. PBMCs, B-cell-depleted T cells, or T cells provided the cDNA or gDNA that made up the material.

Germline V CDR1 and CDR2: SGHRS, YFSETQ. The V gene lost 0 bases and the J gene lost 0 bases, with 15 bases spanning the gap. The CDR3 is 17 residues long. Under the authors' procedure: Using reference gene primer amplification, nucleated cell counts were estimated. The repertoire was sequenced with immunoSEQ multiplex PCR; TCRdb's copy has only in-frame clones and lacks some. V and J calls and clone size are as listed in that table; D and trimming were resolved from the DNA. The data show 50,000 or so clones, 90% seen once. This chain uses TRBV5-1 with TRBJ1-1, with TRBD1 as a possible D gene (6 bases). This receptor was identified in an elderly woman with acute or convalescent COVID-19. Material: peripheral blood. The CDR3 DNA reads TGCGCCAGCAGCTTGGTTCGCCAGGGGAATATGAACACTGAAGCTTTCTTT. Protein product: CASSLVRQGNMNTEAFF.